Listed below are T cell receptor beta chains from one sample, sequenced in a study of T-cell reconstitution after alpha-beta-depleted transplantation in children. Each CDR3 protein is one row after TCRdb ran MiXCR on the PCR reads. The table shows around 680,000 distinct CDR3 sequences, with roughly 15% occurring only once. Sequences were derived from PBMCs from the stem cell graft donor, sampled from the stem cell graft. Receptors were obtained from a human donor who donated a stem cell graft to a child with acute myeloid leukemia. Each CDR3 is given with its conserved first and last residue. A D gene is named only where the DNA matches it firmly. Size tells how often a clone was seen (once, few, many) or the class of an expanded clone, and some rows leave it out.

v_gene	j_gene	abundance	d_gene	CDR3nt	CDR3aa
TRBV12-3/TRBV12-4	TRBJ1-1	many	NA	TGTGCCAGCACCGCCCGAACAGGGAACACTGAAGCTTTCTTT	CASTARTGNTEAFF
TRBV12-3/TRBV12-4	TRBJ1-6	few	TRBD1	TGTGCCAGCAGTTTAACCCAAGGACAGGGTAGAGCACCCCTCCACTTT	CASSLTQGQGRAPLHF
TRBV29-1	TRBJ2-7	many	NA	TGCAGCGTTTGGCAGGGCTCCTACGAGCAGTACTTC	CSVWQGSYEQYF
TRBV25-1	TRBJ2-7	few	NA	TGTGCCAGCAGTCGTGAAGGCCTAACGGGGTACGAGCAGTACTTC	CASSREGLTGYEQYF
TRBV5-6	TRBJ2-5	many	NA	TGTGCCAGCAGCTTACCCCAGGGAACCGGGGAGACCCAGTACTTC	CASSLPQGTGETQYF
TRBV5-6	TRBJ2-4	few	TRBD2	TGTGCCAGCAGCTTGAGAGCGGGGGGCCTTAAGAGGGAAAACATTCAGTACTTC	CASSLRAGGLKRENIQYF
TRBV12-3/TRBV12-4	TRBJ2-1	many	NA	TGTGCCAGCACCGTAAGGTCCGGGTACAATGAGCAGTTCTTC	CASTVRSGYNEQFF
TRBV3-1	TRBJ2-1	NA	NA	TGTGCCAGCAGCCAAGAGATTCCAGGGGTTGGAGTCTACAATGAGCAGTTCTTC	CASSQEIPGVGVYNEQFF
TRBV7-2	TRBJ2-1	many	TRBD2	TGTGCCAGCAGGCCTAGCGGGGGGGGTATCGATGAGCAGTTCTTC	CASRPSGGGIDEQFF
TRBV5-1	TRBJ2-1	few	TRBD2	TGCGCCAGCAACCCTATTCGCGGGGGGGTGGACGAGCAGTTCTTC	CASNPIRGGVDEQFF
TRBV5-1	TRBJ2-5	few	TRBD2	TGCGCCAGCCGGACTAGCGGGAGCCAAGAGACCCAGTACTTC	CASRTSGSQETQYF
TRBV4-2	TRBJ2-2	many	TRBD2	TGTGCCAGCAGCCGACTAGCGGGGGACACCGGGGAGCTGTTTTTT	CASSRLAGDTGELFF
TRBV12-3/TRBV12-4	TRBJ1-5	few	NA	TGTGCCAGCAGTCCTCCGGGGGGAGGAAATCAGCCCCAGCATTTT	CASSPPGGGNQPQHF
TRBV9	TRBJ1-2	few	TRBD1	TGTGCCAGCAGTCAGTTGGGGACAGGGAGGAATGGCTACACCTTC	CASSQLGTGRNGYTF
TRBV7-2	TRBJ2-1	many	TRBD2	TGTGCCAGCAGCTTAGTATGGGGAGGCGGGGGGTACAATGAGCAGTTCTTC	CASSLVWGGGGYNEQFF
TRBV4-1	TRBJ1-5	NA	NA	TGCGCCAGCAGCCAAGACCCCCATCAGCCCCAGCATTTT	CASSQDPHQPQHF
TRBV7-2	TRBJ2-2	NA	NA	TGTGCCAGCAGCTTACGGTCGGGGGATCCCAACACCGGGGAGCTGTTTTTT	CASSLRSGDPNTGELFF
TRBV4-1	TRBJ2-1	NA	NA	TGCGCCAGCAGCCAAGTTCTCCAGGGCTACAATGAGCAGTTCTTC	CASSQVLQGYNEQFF
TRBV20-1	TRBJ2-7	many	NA	TGCAGTGCTAGCCAAGGGAGGATCCACGAGCAGTACTTC	CSASQGRIHEQYF
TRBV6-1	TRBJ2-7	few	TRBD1	TGTGCCATTACATGGGGACAGGGAAGCTACGAGCAGTACTTC	CAITWGQGSYEQYF
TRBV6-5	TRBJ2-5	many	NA	TGTGCCAGCATGGGAGAGGCAACTCAAGAGACCCAGTACTTC	CASMGEATQETQYF
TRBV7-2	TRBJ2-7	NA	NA	TGTGCCAGCAGCTCCTCATTCCCTCAGCCGACTTTCTACGAGCAGTACTTC	CASSSSFPQPTFYEQYF